These 17 T cell receptor beta chains share one sample of origin, sequenced in a study of response to subunit inactivated influenza vaccine. TCRdb independently ran MiXCR on the RT-PCR reads; one entry per CDR3 protein. The sample includes 860,000 or so distinct CDR3 sequences, about 20% seen only once; the top ten take 10%. Here the sequenced sample was PBMCs from blood, taken about 5 days after vaccination. These TCRs come from a man over 45 who received an inactivated influenza vaccine.

The rearrangement joins TRBV28 to TRBJ2-5; 7 nucleotides line up with TRBD1. CDR1 is MDHEN, CDR2 SYDVKM, per germline. Trimming at V came to 2 bases and at J to 5 bases, leaving 5 bases not matched to a gene. The CDR3 is 14 residues long. CDR3 bases: TGTGCCAGCAGTTTACGGGACAGTGGGGAGACCCAGTACTTC. Its protein product is CASSLRDSGETQYF. The complete variable domain, with remaining parts taken from reference TRBV28 and TRBJ2-5, reads DVKVTQSSRYLVKRTGEKVFLECVQDMDHENMFWYRQDPGLGLRLIYFSYDVKMKEKGDIPEGYSVSREKKERFSLILESASTNQTSMYLCASSLRDSGETQYFGPGTRLLVL.

The rearrangement joins TRBV28 to TRBJ2-5; 8 bases line up with TRBD1. Germline-derived CDR1 and CDR2 are MDHEN and SYDVKM. This CDR3 has 14 residues. The trim removed 7 bases at V and 5 bases at J, leaving 9 bases unmatched. In DNA, the CDR3 is TGTGCCAGCACCAAGGACAGGGTCGGGGAGACCCAGTACTTC. Its translation is CASTKDRVGETQYF.

The V call is TRBV20-1, the J call TRBJ2-3, with D unclear. Germline V CDR1 and CDR2: DFQATT, SNEGSKA (reference sequence). The V and J ends lost 3 bases and 3 bases respectively, with 10 bases between them. The CDR3 contains 13 residues. The CDR3 loop reads CSASLARTDTQYF. DNA of the CDR3: TGCAGTGCTAGTCTCGCGCGGACAGATACGCAGTATTTT.

V is TRBV24-1 and J is TRBJ1-5; D is ambiguous. CDR3 length: 14 residues. V lost 3 bases, J lost 0 bases, and 5 bases lay in between. Germline CDR1 and CDR2: KGHDR and SFDVKD. CDR3 nucleotide sequence: TGTGCCACCAGTGATCCCCATAGCAATCAGCCCCAGCATTTT. The encoded protein is CATSDPHSNQPQHF.

The V and J genes are TRBV29-1 and TRBJ2-5; D remains ambiguous. The germline V gene has CDR1 SQVTM and CDR2 ANQGSEA. This CDR3 is built from 10 residues. V was shortened by 3 bases and J by 7 bases, with 6 bases between the two germline ends. The CDR3 DNA is TGCAGCGTTGACCTGTCGACCCAGTACTTC. Residues: CSVDLSTQYF.

The chain employs TRBV7-8 and TRBJ2-3, with a tentative D call TRBD1 (5 bases). This CDR3 spans 17 amino acids. V lost 4 bases and J 0 bases, leaving 17 bases between the germline ends. Germline CDR1 and CDR2: SGHVS and FQNEAQ. CDR3 DNA sequence: TGTGCCAGCAGCTCCCACAGGCGGCGATCTAGCACAGATACGCAGTATTTT. As protein: CASSSHRRRSSTDTQYF.

V usage is TRBV7-9 and J usage is TRBJ2-3; TRBD1 is a possible D gene (6 bases). The CDR3 is 15 residues long. The germline CDR1 and CDR2 sequences are SEHNR and FQNEAQ (reference sequence). Between the trimmed V and J ends, which lost 5 bases and 5 bases, there was a span of 17 bases. CDR3 protein: CASSQGQGSQDTQYF. The DNA of the CDR3 is TGTGCCAGCAGCCAAGGCCAGGGGAGTCAAGATACGCAGTATTTT. Drawing the rest from reference TRBV7-9 and TRBJ2-3, the complete variable domain is DTGVSQNPRHKITKRGQNVTFRCDPISEHNRLYWYRQTLGQGPEFLTYFQNEAQLEKSRLLSDRFSAERPKGSFSTLEIQRTEQGDSAMYLCASSQGQGSQDTQYFGPGTRLTVL.

This clonotype was counted only a few times. The chain is built from TRBV5-1 and TRBJ2-1; 9 positions agree with TRBD2. The ends lost 4 bases at V and 4 bases at J; junction bases unmatched: 6. The CDR3 contains 15 residues. CDR1 is SGHRS and CDR2 is YFSETQ in the germline V gene. CDR3 sequence: CASSSSGSNYNEQFF. The CDR3 nucleotides are TGCGCCAGCAGCAGTAGCGGGAGTAATTACAATGAGCAGTTCTTC.

V and J are TRBV20-1 and TRBJ2-3, with 10 bases matching TRBD2. Trimming at V came to 4 bases and at J to 4 bases, leaving 11 bases not matched to a gene. The CDR3 consists of 16 residues. The germline gives CDR1 DFQATT, CDR2 SNEGSKA (reference sequence). The CDR3 here is CSATRLAGVEADTQYF. CDR3 coding DNA: TGCAGTGCTACCCGTCTAGCGGGAGTTGAGGCAGATACGCAGTATTTT.

The J gene is TRBJ2-7, the V gene TRBV20-1; a weak D match, TRBD1 (6 bases). Germline CDR1 is DFQATT and CDR2 is SNEGSKA (reference sequence). Trimming pared 4 bases from V and 0 bases from J, leaving 16 bases between. The CDR3 consists of 15 residues. The CDR3 DNA reads TGCAGTGCTATCCGCCCGGGACACAACTCCTACGAGCAGTACTTC. This codes for CSAIRPGHNSYEQYF.

This rearrangement joins TRBV20-1 to TRBJ2-3; D is ambiguous. The CDR3 totals 11 residues. V gave up 3 bases and J gave up 6 bases, with 7 bases separating them. Germline V gives CDR1 DFQATT, CDR2 SNEGSKA (reference sequence). The CDR3 protein is CSASDFDTQYF. In nucleotides, the CDR3 is TGCAGTGCTAGCGACTTTGATACGCAGTATTTT.

This clonotype appeared a few times. This chain connects TRBV7-2 to TRBJ2-1; 7 bases line up with TRBD2. V lost 1 base to trimming and J lost 6 bases; unmatched junction nucleotides: 6. The CDR3 sequence is 15 residues long. Germline CDR1 and CDR2: SGHTA and FQGNSA. The CDR3 spells CASSLEGGRANEQFF. CDR3 DNA sequence: TGTGCCAGCAGCTTAGAGGGTGGGAGGGCCAATGAGCAGTTCTTC.

This sequence joins TRBV12-3 or TRBV12-4 and TRBJ1-2; TRBD1 is a possible D gene (5 bases). This CDR3 contains 14 residues. Trimming stripped 6 bases from V and 4 bases from J, with 15 bases between. CDR3 nucleotide sequence: TGTGCCAGCAGCCCTACGGGGGGTAGCTATGGCTACACCTTC. Translating gives CASSPTGGSYGYTF.

The chain uses TRBV28 and TRBJ2-7, with D possibly matching TRBD2 (5 bases). This CDR3 region has 14 residues. The germline V gene has CDR1 MDHEN and CDR2 SYDVKM. V was pared by 5 bases and J by 2 bases, with 13 bases between. The CDR3 is CASSGRDTPYEQYF. The DNA for the CDR3 is TGTGCCAGCAGTGGCCGGGATACCCCCTACGAGCAGTACTTC.

This clonotype has just one count. The CDR3: CASSLSQRGLAGAVYF. DNA for the CDR3: TGTGCCAGCAGTTTATCCCAAAGAGGACTAGCGGGAGCCGTGTACTTC. The V and J genes are TRBV28 and TRBJ2-7; TRBD2 matches at 13 bases. The CDR3 sequence is 16 residues long. V was clipped by 1 base and J by 12 bases; unmatched bases: 12. CDR1 and CDR2 from the germline V gene are MDHEN and SYDVKM.

This clonotype has a single count. The chain recombines TRBV20-1 with TRBJ2-2; maybe TRBD1 (5 bases). This CDR3 spans 12 amino acids. V was cut by 5 bases and J by 3 bases, with 7 bases left in between. Germline assignment: CDR1 DFQATT and CDR2 SNEGSKA (reference sequence). In nucleotides, the CDR3 is TGCAGTGCTCTCAGGGACACCGGGGAGCTGTTTTTT. Protein: CSALRDTGELFF.

This sequence joins TRBV12-3 or TRBV12-4 and TRBJ2-2; 10 bases fit TRBD2. The V gene end was trimmed by 2 bases and the J gene end by 8 bases; junction bases not matched to a gene: 8. This CDR3 is 16 amino acids long. CDR3 region: CASSLPSGSAVGELFF. DNA for the CDR3: TGTGCCAGCAGTTTACCTAGCGGGAGTGCGGTTGGGGAGCTGTTTTTT.